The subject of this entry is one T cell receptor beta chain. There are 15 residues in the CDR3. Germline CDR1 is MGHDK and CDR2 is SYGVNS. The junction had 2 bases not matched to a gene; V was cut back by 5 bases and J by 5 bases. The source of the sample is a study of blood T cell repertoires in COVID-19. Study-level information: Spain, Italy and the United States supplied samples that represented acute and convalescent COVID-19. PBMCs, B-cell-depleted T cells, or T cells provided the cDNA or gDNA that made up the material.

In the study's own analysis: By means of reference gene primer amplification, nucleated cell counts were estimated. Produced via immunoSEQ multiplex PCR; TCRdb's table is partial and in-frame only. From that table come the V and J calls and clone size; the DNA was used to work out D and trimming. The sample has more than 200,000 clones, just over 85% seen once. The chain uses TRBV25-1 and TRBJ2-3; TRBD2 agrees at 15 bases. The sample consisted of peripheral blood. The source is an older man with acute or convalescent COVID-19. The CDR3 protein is CASSTGLAGGDTQYF. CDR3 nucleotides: TGTGCCAGCAGTACGGGACTAGCGGGAGGAGATACGCAGTATTTT. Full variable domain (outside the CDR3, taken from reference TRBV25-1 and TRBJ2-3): EADIYQTPRYLVIGTGKKITLECSQTMGHDKMYWYQQDPGMELHLIHYSYGVNSTEKGDLSSESTVSRIRTEHFPLTLESARPSHTSQYLCASSTGLAGGDTQYFGPGTRLTVL.